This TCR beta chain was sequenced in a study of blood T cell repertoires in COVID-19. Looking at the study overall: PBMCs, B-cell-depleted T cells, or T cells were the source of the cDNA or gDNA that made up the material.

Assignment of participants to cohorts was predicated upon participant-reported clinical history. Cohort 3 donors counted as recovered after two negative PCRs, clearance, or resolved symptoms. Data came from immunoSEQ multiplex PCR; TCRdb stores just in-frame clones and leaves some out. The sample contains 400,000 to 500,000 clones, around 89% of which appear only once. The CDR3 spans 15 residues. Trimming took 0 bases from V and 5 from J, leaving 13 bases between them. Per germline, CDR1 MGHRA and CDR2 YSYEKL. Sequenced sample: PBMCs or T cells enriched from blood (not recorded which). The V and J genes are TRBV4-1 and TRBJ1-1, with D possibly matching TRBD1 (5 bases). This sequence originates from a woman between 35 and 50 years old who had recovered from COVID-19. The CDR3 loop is CASSQDQGAETEAFF. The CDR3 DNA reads TGCGCCAGCAGCCAAGATCAAGGGGCCGAAACTGAAGCTTTCTTT.